Following are 24 T cell receptor beta chains from one sample sequenced in a study of regulatory T cells in long-lasting Graves disease. Regarding time point: persistent/refractory GD, antithyroid drugs over 5 years with positive TRAb. There was RNA extracted from PBMCs, and the TCR library was made from it. Both iRepertoire HTBI primers and Arm-PCR of CDR3 regions were used to build the TCR beta libraries. Via MiXCR, TCRdb re-called the multiplex PCR reads, giving one row per CDR3 protein. Counted here are 700,000 or so distinct CDR3 sequences, 30% occurring once; the ten biggest clones make up under 50%. The sequenced sample was peripheral blood mononuclear cells (PBMCs), obtained when the disease was refractory, from a patient treated with antithyroid drugs. These receptors came from a female donor with Graves disease.

Ten or more counts support this clonotype. The gene calls are TRBV20-1 and TRBJ2-7; 7 nucleotides agree with TRBD1. The CDR3 extends over 11 amino acids. CDR1 is DFQATT and CDR2 is SNEGSKA in the germline V gene (reference sequence). J lost 6 bases, V lost 6 bases, and 5 bases had no gene match. This chain's CDR3 is CSASTGSEQYF. The DNA for the CDR3 is TGCAGTGCCTCGACAGGGAGCGAGCAGTACTTC.

There are a few counts of this clonotype. Relative to the germline gene, one junction end is altered; a read error may explain this. The rearrangement links TRBV4-2 to TRBJ1-1, with 7 bases identical to TRBD1. The CDR3 is made up of 15 amino acids. Germline CDR1 LGHNA, CDR2 YNFKEQ. Written as DNA, the CDR3 is TGTGCCAGCAGCCAGGACCACAGGGGCGGCACTGAAGCTCTCTTT. It is translated as CASSQDHRGGTEALF.

The chain employs TRBV12-3 or TRBV12-4 and TRBJ2-1, with D unresolved. This CDR3 has 15 residues. V was shortened by 6 bases and J by 5 bases, with 17 bases between the two germline ends. CDR3 bases: TGTGCCAGCAGCCCTATCCGTAGGCAGCACAATGAGCAGTTCTTC. It encodes CASSPIRRQHNEQFF.

The chain has TRBV12-3 or TRBV12-4 and TRBJ2-5; 7 positions agree with TRBD1. The junction had 10 bases not matched to a gene; V was cut back by 5 bases and J by 1 base. This CDR3 is 16 amino acids long. The CDR3 DNA reads TGTGCCAGCAGTAGCCGGGACAGAGCTAGCCAAGAGACCCAGTACTTC. This encodes CASSSRDRASQETQYF.

V usage is TRBV5-1 and J usage is TRBJ2-3; the match to TRBD2 covers 11 bases. J was trimmed by 0 bases and V by 3 bases; bases with no gene match: 9. The CDR3 contains 18 residues. Germline V CDR1 and CDR2: SGHRS, YFSETQ. The CDR3 here is CASSSGLAALLSTDTQYF. CDR3 bases: TGCGCCAGCAGCTCGGGACTAGCGGCCCTCCTGAGCACAGATACGCAGTATTTT. Filled out from reference TRBV5-1 and TRBJ2-3, the complete variable domain reads KAGVTQTPRYLIKTRGQQVTLSCSPISGHRSVSWYQQTPGQGLQFLFEYFSETQRNKGNFPGRFSGRQFSNSRSEMNVSTLELGDSALYLCASSSGLAALLSTDTQYFGPGTRLTVL.

This clonotype appeared many times. CDR3 in DNA: TGCGCCAGCAGCTTTCAGGGGGAAGAGACCCAGTACTTC. It encodes CASSFQGEETQYF. This chain joins TRBV5-1 and TRBJ2-5, with TRBD1 identical over 7 bases. Trimming at V came to 2 bases and at J to 3 bases, leaving 1 base not matched to a gene. Germline-derived CDR1 and CDR2 are SGHRS and YFSETQ. This CDR3 is built from 13 residues.

This clonotype was observed a few times. The rearrangement uses TRBV5-5 and TRBJ1-1; D is uncertain. V shed 5 bases and J shed 0 bases, with 11 bases lying between them. This CDR3 has 14 residues. Germline V lookup: CDR1 SGHKS, CDR2 YYEKEE (reference sequence). CDR3 loop: CASSPGAMNTEAFF. CDR3 sequence (DNA): TGTGCCAGCAGTCCGGGAGCTATGAACACTGAAGCTTTCTTT. The whole variable domain, remainder taken from reference TRBV5-5 and TRBJ1-1, is DAGVTQSPTHLIKTRGQQVTLRCSPISGHKSVSWYQQVLGQGPQFIFQYYEKEERGRGNFPDRFSARQFPNYSSELNVNALLLGDSALYLCASSPGAMNTEAFFGQGTRLTVV.

In nucleotides, the CDR3 is TGCAGTGCTGGGGACTTGGACCAAGAGACCCAGTACTTC. Protein sequence: CSAGDLDQETQYF. The V and J genes are TRBV20-1 and TRBJ2-5; D is perhaps TRBD2 (6 bases). In germline, CDR1 is DFQATT, CDR2 SNEGSKA (reference sequence). Trimming pared 5 bases from V and 0 bases from J, leaving 10 bases between. This CDR3 spans 13 amino acids.

There are a few counts of this clonotype. The chain has TRBV24-1 and TRBJ2-2; 15 bases line up with TRBD2. The trim removed 4 bases at V and 4 bases at J, leaving 12 bases unmatched. Germline V gene data show CDR1 as KGHDR and CDR2 as SFDVKD. The CDR3 spans 20 residues. The CDR3: CATSDNTTGLAGGTTGELFF. The CDR3 DNA reads TGTGCCACCAGTGACAACACCACGGGACTAGCGGGAGGTACCACCGGGGAGCTGTTTTTT.

This clonotype was counted between two and nine times. The chain recombines TRBV20-1 with TRBJ2-4; the D gene is possibly TRBD2 (7 bases). Germline V gene data show CDR1 as DFQATT and CDR2 as SNEGSKA (reference sequence). The CDR3 consists of 14 residues. Trimming removed 6 bases from V and 9 bases from J, with 21 bases in between. This CDR3 reads CSAGGGGRRGIQYF. In DNA, the CDR3 is TGCAGTGCGGGGGGGGGCGGCAGGCGAGGCATTCAGTACTTC.

This clonotype was detected a few times. This rearrangement joins TRBV6-2 or TRBV6-3 to TRBJ2-7, with TRBD2 matching over 7 bases. This CDR3 spans 14 amino acids. Germline trimming cut 4 bases from V and 2 bases from J; bases unmatched to any gene: 5. The germline CDR1 and CDR2 sequences are MNHEY and SVGEGT. The chain's CDR3 is CASSFRDYPYEQYF. The CDR3 coding sequence is TGTGCCAGCAGTTTTAGGGACTACCCCTACGAGCAGTACTTC.

This clonotype was counted only a few times. DNA of the CDR3: TGTGCCAGTAGTATCGGCGCCCCGCGGGAGTGGCCCTACGAGCAGTACTTC. Translation: CASSIGAPREWPYEQYF. J is TRBJ2-7 and V is TRBV19; 7 nucleotides agree with TRBD2. Losses at the gene ends were 3 bases for V and 2 bases for J; bases not matched to a gene: 13. The CDR3 has 17 amino acids. The V gene's germline CDR1 is LNHDA and CDR2 SQIVND (reference sequence).

This clonotype was picked up a small number of times. The chain couples TRBV9 to TRBJ1-2, with D unresolved. Per the germline V gene, CDR1 is SGDLS and CDR2 is YYNGEE. The V end lost 2 bases, the J end lost 0 bases, and 17 bases lay between the germline ends. The CDR3 consists of 17 residues. CDR3 in amino acids: CASSVSRHSDPNYGYTF. CDR3 in DNA: TGTGCCAGCAGCGTTAGTCGACACAGCGATCCTAACTATGGCTACACCTTC.

This clonotype was seen ten or more times. V usage is TRBV6-2 or TRBV6-3 and J usage is TRBJ2-5, with no clear D. From germline, CDR1 is MNHEY and CDR2 SVGEGT. The CDR3 is made up of 12 amino acids. V shed 6 bases and J shed 5 bases, with 10 bases lying between them. The CDR3 protein is CASSLTFETQYF. Here the CDR3 DNA reads TGTGCCAGCAGCCTCACCTTCGAGACCCAGTACTTC.

This clonotype has a count of ten or more. The V gene is TRBV12-3 or TRBV12-4, the J gene TRBJ1-2; D unclear. V was clipped by 2 bases and J by 4 bases, with 5 bases between them. The CDR3 runs to 12 residues. The CDR3 here is CASSLTLYGYTF. The CDR3 DNA reads as TGTGCCAGCAGTTTAACACTCTATGGCTACACCTTC.

The chain links TRBV11-2 to TRBJ2-1, with D maybe TRBD2 (6 bases). The germline gives CDR1 SGHAT, CDR2 FQNNGV. The CDR3 has 15 residues. Trimming left V 3 bases short and J 2 bases short, with 11 bases between. DNA of the CDR3: TGTGCCAGCAGCTTGGAACGGGAGACCTACAATGAGCAGTTCTTC. Its protein is CASSLERETYNEQFF. The full variable domain, completed using reference TRBV11-2 and TRBJ2-1, is EAGVAQSPRYKIIEKRQSVAFWCNPISGHATLYWYQQILGQGPKLLIQFQNNGVVDDSQLPKDRFSAERLKGVDSTLKIQPAKLEDSAVYLCASSLERETYNEQFFGPGTRLTVL.

The CDR3 sequence: CASSLLDRDYGYTF. In DNA, the CDR3 is TGTGCCAGCAGCCTTTTGGACAGGGATTATGGCTACACCTTC. The chain links TRBV7-9 to TRBJ1-2, with TRBD1 matching over 8 bases. The trim removed 5 bases at V and 5 bases at J, leaving 7 bases unmatched. The CDR3 extends over 14 amino acids. Germline V lookup: CDR1 SEHNR, CDR2 FQNEAQ (reference sequence). The full variable domain, rest sourced from reference TRBV7-9 and TRBJ1-2, is DTGVSQNPRHKITKRGQNVTFRCDPISEHNRLYWYRQTLGQGPEFLTYFQNEAQLEKSRLLSDRFSAERPKGSFSTLEIQRTEQGDSAMYLCASSLLDRDYGYTFGSGTRLTVV.

This rearrangement joins TRBV12-3 or TRBV12-4 to TRBJ1-2; D call uncertain. Trimming pared 4 bases from V and 8 bases from J, leaving 11 bases between. This CDR3 is 12 amino acids long. Here the CDR3 reads CASSSGDRGYTF. For the CDR3, the DNA is TGTGCCAGCAGTTCCGGAGATCGGGGCTACACCTTC.

The chain combines TRBV6-1 with TRBJ2-3, with D possibly being TRBD1 (6 bases). Trimming shortened V by 5 bases and J by 0 bases, and 12 bases separated the two germline ends. Germline V gene data show CDR1 as MNHNS and CDR2 as SASEGT. The CDR3 is made up of 15 amino acids. The CDR3, as DNA: TGTGCCAGCAGTCCCGGGACAATCAGCACAGATACGCAGTATTTT. Its protein is CASSPGTISTDTQYF.

This clonotype occurred a few times. This chain links TRBV20-1 with TRBJ2-7; perhaps D is TRBD1 or TRBD2 (5 bases each). V dropped 3 bases and J dropped 2 bases, with 11 bases sitting between them. This CDR3 region has 13 residues. Per the germline V gene, CDR1 is DFQATT and CDR2 is SNEGSKA (reference sequence). CDR3 protein: CSARFRGPYEQYF. CDR3 DNA: TGCAGTGCTAGGTTTCGGGGCCCCTACGAGCAGTACTTC.

This clonotype occurred a few times. This sequence joins TRBV9 and TRBJ1-4, with 9 bases lining up with TRBD1. The CDR3 loop spans 14 amino acids. CDR1 and CDR2 from the germline V gene are SGDLS and YYNGEE. The trim removed 2 bases at V and 6 bases at J, leaving 2 bases unmatched. The DNA of the CDR3 is TGTGCCAGCAGCGTTGGACAGGGGTATGAAAAACTGTTTTTT. Amino acids: CASSVGQGYEKLFF.

This clonotype appeared a few times. The J gene is TRBJ1-5, the V gene TRBV10-3, with TRBD1 matching 9 bases. The germline CDR1 and CDR2 sequences are ENHRY and SYGVKD. After removal of 6 bases from V and 2 bases from J, the junction contained 14 bases not matched to a gene. The CDR3 loop spans 18 amino acids. This CDR3 is CAISPYRTGAQGNQPQHF. The DNA of the CDR3 is TGTGCCATCAGCCCATACCGGACAGGGGCGCAAGGCAATCAGCCCCAGCATTTT.

This clonotype was counted only a few times. V gene TRBV30 combines with J gene TRBJ2-7; possibly TRBD1 for D (6 bases). Germline V gene lookup returns CDR1 GTSNPN and CDR2 SVGIG (reference sequence). The CDR3 is 12 residues long. With 8 bases removed from V and 1 base from J, the gap between germline ends came to 12 bases. The CDR3 sequence is CAGQQGSYEQYF. In nucleotides, the CDR3 is TGTGCCGGACAACAGGGTTCCTACGAGCAGTACTTC.

This clonotype has ten or more counts. The V call is TRBV20-1, the J call TRBJ2-5, with 14 bases fitting TRBD2. In germline, CDR1 is DFQATT, CDR2 SNEGSKA (reference sequence). CDR3 length: 16 amino acids. V lost 0 bases and J lost 5; bases outside the gene matches: 5. CDR3 loop: CSARDWTSGRSETQYF. The CDR3 bases are TGCAGTGCTAGAGATTGGACTAGCGGGAGGTCGGAGACCCAGTACTTC.